The text below deals with one T cell receptor (beta chain). The target antigen is unknown. These data originate in a study of blood T cells in healthy people across ages. Findings and limits, study-wide: Higher diversity, along with more naive CD4+ cells, distinguished long-lived donors from aged donors.

CDR1 and CDR2 (germline): MNHNS, SASEGT. Trimming left V 6 bases short and J 2 bases short, with 9 bases between. This CDR3 comprises 13 residues. Caucasian, healthy and from Russia, the donors were aged between about 6 and 90. Drawn from each donor were 7.5 to 10 milliliters of peripheral blood. For the second PCR, which ran for roughly 7 to 11 cycles, a sample-barcoded 5' primer and a J-beta primer mix were used. Via MiXCR, TCRdb re-called the 5' RACE reads, giving one row per CDR3 protein. The sample shows some 700,000 distinct CDR3 sequences, about a fifth of them seen only once. The sequencing input was blood. V and J are TRBV6-1 and TRBJ2-3; D is unclear. This sequence was found in a man between 65 and 85 years old in good health. This chain's CDR3 is CASSDPNTDTQYF. DNA for the CDR3: TGTGCCAGCAGCGACCCCAACACAGATACGCAGTATTTT.